The rows below give T cell receptor beta chains drawn from one sample of a study of OX40 agonist ivuxolimab in advanced cancers. Sequencing was performed with immunoSEQ multiplex PCR; in TCRdb, only in-frame clones are kept and a portion is missing. The sample shows about 36,000 clones, 60% to 80% of them seen only once. Sequenced material: CD4+ or CD8+ T cells sorted from blood, taken in a trial of the OX40 agonist ivuxolimab. The receptors were gathered from an adult with an advanced solid tumor such as melanoma, head and neck, liver or kidney cancer. CDR3s include the opening cysteine and the closing phenylalanine or tryptophan. The D gene is left open where the match is weak. Rows give clone size only sometimes, using once, few, many, or a class for an expanded clone.

clone size | J gene | D gene | V gene | CDR3 protein | CDR3 DNA
NA | TRBJ1-5 | NA | TRBV27 | CASSLDRRNQPQHF | TGTGCCAGCAGTCTAGACAGACGAAATCAGCCCCAGCATTTT
NA | TRBJ2-1 | NA | TRBV5-1 | CASSFLGYNEQFF | TGCGCCAGCAGCTTCTTGGGATACAATGAGCAGTTCTTC
NA | TRBJ1-1 | NA | TRBV7-2 | CASSLHPNTEAFF | TGTGCCAGCAGCTTACACCCGAACACTGAAGCTTTCTTT
NA | TRBJ1-2 | NA | TRBV20-1 | CSAMTYYGYTF | TGCAGTGCTATGACCTACTATGGCTACACCTTC
NA | TRBJ2-1 | TRBD2 | TRBV7-9 | CASSLISGRANEQFF | TGTGCCAGCAGCTTAATTAGCGGGAGGGCCAATGAGCAGTTCTTC
NA | TRBJ2-5 | NA | TRBV7-8 | CASSSDSGETQYF | TGTGCCAGCAGCAGTGACAGTGGGGAGACCCAGTACTTC
NA | TRBJ2-1 | NA | TRBV28 | CASSSGRGHLYNEQFF | TGTGCCAGCAGCTCGGGGCGGGGGCACCTTTACAATGAGCAGTTCTTC
NA | TRBJ1-5 | NA | TRBV9 | CASSVGVSNQPQHF | TGTGCCAGCAGCGTAGGTGTCAGCAATCAGCCCCAGCATTTT
NA | TRBJ2-7 | NA | TRBV6-5 | CASSYLSIGYEQYF | TGTGCCAGCAGTTACTTGTCTATAGGTTACGAGCAGTACTTC
NA | TRBJ2-7 | TRBD2 | TRBV6-4 | CASSRRLAEDYEQYF | TGTGCCAGCAGTCGCAGACTAGCGGAAGATTACGAGCAGTACTTC
once | TRBJ2-7 | TRBD2 | TRBV6-4 | CASSGLAGTVDEQYF | TGTGCCAGCAGCGGCCTAGCGGGAACTGTCGACGAGCAGTACTTC
NA | TRBJ2-1 | TRBD2 | TRBV5-1 | CASSPAGGEYMDEQFF | TGCGCCAGCAGCCCGGCGGGGGGAGAGTATATGGATGAGCAGTTCTTC
few | TRBJ1-1 | NA | TRBV13 | CASSLGLGDTEAFF | TGTGCCAGCAGCTTAGGTCTTGGGGACACTGAAGCTTTCTTT
NA | TRBJ2-1 | TRBD2 | TRBV2 | CASSDGRGGAYNEQFF | TGTGCCAGCAGTGACGGTCGGGGGGGGGCCTACAATGAGCAGTTCTTC
NA | TRBJ2-7 | NA | TRBV7-9 | CASSFAAGAYEQYF | TGTGCCAGCAGCTTTGCGGCAGGGGCCTACGAGCAGTACTTC
NA | TRBJ1-5 | NA | TRBV5-6 | CASSLGDQPQHF | TGTGCCAGCAGCTTGGGGGATCAGCCCCAGCATTTT
few | TRBJ2-2 | NA | TRBV7-6 | CASRVSGTNTGELFF | TGTGCCAGCAGGGTTTCCGGGACAAACACCGGGGAGCTGTTTTTT
NA | TRBJ1-2 | NA | TRBV28 | CASTRQEPYGYTF | TGTGCCAGCACCCGACAGGAACCCTATGGCTACACCTTC
NA | TRBJ1-1 | NA | TRBV19 | CASSEGVYTEAFF | TGTGCCAGTAGCGAGGGGGTATACACTGAAGCTTTCTTT
NA | TRBJ1-3 | TRBD1 | TRBV19 | CASSVLLGTGPGNTIYF | TGTGCCAGTAGTGTTTTGCTCGGGACAGGCCCTGGAAACACCATATATTTT
NA | TRBJ1-5 | NA | TRBV5-6 | CASSFGNQPQHF | TGTGCCAGCAGCTTTGGGAACCAGCCCCAGCATTTT
NA | TRBJ2-1 | TRBD2 | TRBV10-3 | CAISELTSGSYNEQFF | TGTGCCATCAGTGAACTGACTAGCGGGAGCTACAATGAGCAGTTCTTC
NA | TRBJ1-5 | NA | TRBV4-1 | CASSPTVNQPQHF | TGCGCCAGCAGTCCGACAGTAAATCAGCCCCAGCATTTT
NA | TRBJ1-1 | TRBD1 | TRBV6-5 | CASSYSDRGLSEAFF | TGTGCCAGCAGTTACTCCGACAGGGGGCTAAGTGAAGCTTTCTTT
NA | TRBJ2-1 | NA | TRBV14 | CASSQEQLAGYNEQFF | TGTGCCAGCAGCCAAGAGCAGCTAGCTGGCTACAATGAGCAGTTCTTC
NA | TRBJ2-3 | TRBD2 | TRBV6-1 | CASSEPSGKGWGTDTQYF | TGTGCCAGCAGTGAACCTAGCGGGAAGGGGTGGGGCACAGATACGCAGTATTTT
few | TRBJ2-5 | TRBD2 | TRBV7-9 | CASSPRLAGVRGETQYF | TGTGCCAGCAGCCCCCGACTAGCGGGAGTACGAGGGGAGACCCAGTACTTC
NA | TRBJ1-5 | NA | TRBV30 | CAWSRGQGNQPQHF | TGTGCCTGGAGTAGAGGGCAGGGGAATCAGCCCCAGCATTTT
NA | TRBJ1-3 | NA | TRBV9 | CASSVWGAYGNTIYF | TGTGCCAGCAGCGTATGGGGGGCATATGGAAACACCATATATTTT
NA | TRBJ1-5 | NA | TRBV4-2 | CASSQGPSSNQPQHF | TGTGCCAGCAGCCAAGGACCGAGTAGCAATCAGCCCCAGCATTTT
NA | TRBJ2-7 | TRBD1 | TRBV4-3 | CASSHFQGAYEQYF | TGCGCCAGCAGCCACTTCCAGGGGGCATACGAGCAGTACTTC
NA | TRBJ1-4 | NA | TRBV5-8 | CAGSLKTETNEKLFF | TGTGCCGGCAGCTTGAAAACAGAAACTAATGAAAAACTGTTTTTT
NA | TRBJ1-1 | NA | TRBV28 | CASSFLGGNTEAFF | TGTGCCAGCAGTTTTCTGGGGGGGAACACTGAAGCTTTCTTT
NA | TRBJ1-2 | NA | TRBV4-3 | CASSETGANYGYTF | TGCGCCAGCAGCGAGACAGGAGCTAACTATGGCTACACCTTC
NA | TRBJ2-2 | NA | TRBV4-1 | CASSQVPSGTGELFF | TGCGCCAGCAGCCAAGTCCCCTCGGGCACCGGGGAGCTGTTTTTT
NA | TRBJ1-1 | TRBD1 | TRBV4-3 | CASSQETGQGRTEAFF | TGCGCCAGCAGCCAAGAGACCGGACAGGGGAGGACTGAAGCTTTCTTT
NA | TRBJ2-7 | NA | TRBV11-2 | CASSLAPGVEQYF | TGTGCCAGCAGCTTAGCACCAGGGGTAGAGCAGTACTTC
few | TRBJ2-1 | NA | TRBV28 | CASSLGGDEQFF | TGTGCCAGCAGTTTAGGTGGCGATGAGCAGTTCTTC
NA | TRBJ2-4 | TRBD2 | TRBV5-6 | CASSLGEGRDIQYF | TGTGCCAGCAGCTTGGGGGAGGGGAGGGACATTCAGTACTTC
NA | TRBJ2-2 | NA | TRBV7-9 | CASSLGNGELFF | TGTGCCAGCAGCTTAGGAAACGGGGAGCTGTTTTTT
NA | TRBJ2-7 | NA | TRBV15 | CATSRALNREQYF | TGTGCCACCAGCAGAGCTCTTAACCGCGAGCAGTACTTC
NA | TRBJ2-1 | NA | TRBV2 | CASSDRGGNEQFF | TGTGCCAGCAGTGATAGGGGGGGCAATGAGCAGTTCTTC
NA | TRBJ1-4 | NA | TRBV2 | CASSDRATNEKLFF | TGTGCCAGCAGTGACAGGGCAACTAATGAAAAACTGTTTTTT
NA | TRBJ2-7 | TRBD1 | TRBV13 | CASSTRTGTSYEQYF | TGTGCCAGCAGCACCCGGACAGGGACCTCCTACGAGCAGTACTTC
NA | TRBJ2-7 | NA | TRBV14 | CASSQEVMGPGLLYEQYF | TGTGCCAGCAGCCAAGAGGTTATGGGTCCAGGGCTTCTCTACGAGCAGTACTTC
NA | TRBJ2-5 | NA | TRBV4-1 | CASSQGRIGTGETQYF | TGCGCCAGCAGCCAAGGACGTATCGGTACGGGAGAGACCCAGTACTTC
NA | TRBJ2-1 | NA | TRBV4-3 | CASSQVGPPYNEQFF | TGCGCCAGCAGCCAAGTGGGACCACCTTACAATGAGCAGTTCTTC
NA | TRBJ1-6 | NA | TRBV27 | CASSVQGRPLHF | TGTGCCAGCAGTGTTCAGGGTAGACCCCTCCACTTT
NA | TRBJ2-3 | TRBD2 | TRBV28 | CASSFPGLAGTELLTDTQYF | TGTGCCAGCAGTTTTCCGGGACTAGCGGGAACAGAGTTACTCACAGATACGCAGTATTTT
once | TRBJ2-1 | TRBD2 | TRBV10-2 | CASSDSSGRPDEQFF | TGCGCCAGCAGTGACTCGAGCGGGAGGCCCGATGAGCAGTTCTTC
NA | TRBJ1-2 | NA | TRBV28 | CASSLAGRVWGGYTF | TGTGCCAGCAGTTTAGCGGGGCGAGTTTGGGGTGGCTACACCTTC
few | TRBJ1-4 | NA | TRBV21-1 | CASSKISFPASCDSNEKLFF | TGTGCCAGCAGCAAAATCTCCTTTCCCGCCTCCTGCGATTCTAATGAAAAACTGTTTTTT
few | TRBJ2-2 | TRBD2 | TRBV5-4 | CASSHVLAGVGGELFF | TGTGCCAGCAGCCACGTACTAGCGGGAGTTGGCGGGGAGCTGTTTTTT
few | TRBJ2-3 | NA | TRBV27 | CASGPEGAGGVSDTQYF | TGTGCCAGCGGCCCGGAGGGGGCGGGAGGAGTTTCAGATACGCAGTATTTT
NA | TRBJ2-5 | TRBD1 | TRBV6-6 | CASSYLGQGAETQYF | TGTGCCAGCAGTTACCTGGGACAGGGAGCGGAGACCCAGTACTTC
NA | TRBJ2-7 | TRBD1 | TRBV5-5 | CASSWRTGFEQYF | TGTGCCAGCAGCTGGAGGACAGGGTTCGAGCAGTACTTC
few | TRBJ2-7 | NA | TRBV6-1 | CASSEPSSYEQYF | TGTGCCAGCAGTGAACCTAGTTCCTACGAGCAGTACTTC
NA | TRBJ2-1 | TRBD2 | TRBV19 | CASRVTSTYNEQFF | TGTGCCAGTAGAGTGACTAGCACTTACAATGAGCAGTTCTTC
NA | TRBJ2-1 | TRBD1 | TRBV10-2 | CASSETRTGHNEQFF | TGCGCCAGCAGTGAGACGAGGACAGGACACAATGAGCAGTTCTTC